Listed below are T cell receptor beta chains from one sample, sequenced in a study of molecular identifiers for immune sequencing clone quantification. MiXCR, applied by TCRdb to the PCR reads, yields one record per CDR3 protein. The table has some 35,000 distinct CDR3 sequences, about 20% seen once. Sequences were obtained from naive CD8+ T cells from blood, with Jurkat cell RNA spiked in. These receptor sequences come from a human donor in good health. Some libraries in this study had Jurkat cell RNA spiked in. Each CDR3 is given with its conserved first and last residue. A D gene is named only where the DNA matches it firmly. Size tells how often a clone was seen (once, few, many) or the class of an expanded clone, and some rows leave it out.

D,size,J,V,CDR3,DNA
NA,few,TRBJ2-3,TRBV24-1,CATSDEGALAGTDTQYF,TGTGCCACCAGTGATGAGGGGGCCCTAGCGGGTACAGATACGCAGTATTTT
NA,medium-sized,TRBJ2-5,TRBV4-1,CASSQEPGPQETQYF,TGCGCCAGCAGCCAAGAACCGGGACCTCAAGAGACCCAGTACTTC
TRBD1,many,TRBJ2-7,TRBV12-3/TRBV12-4,CASSLTGPEQYF,TGTGCCAGCAGTCTGACAGGGCCTGAGCAGTACTTC
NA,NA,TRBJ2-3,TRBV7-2,CAGSGTGWTDTQYF,TGTGCCGGCTCCGGGACGGGTTGGACAGATACGCAGTATTTT
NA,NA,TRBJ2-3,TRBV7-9,CASSEPTAATDTQYF,TGTGCCAGCAGCGAACCGACTGCTGCCACGGATACGCAGTATTTT
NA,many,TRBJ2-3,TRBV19,CASSIGGVTDTQYF,TGTGCCAGTAGTATCGGCGGGGTCACAGATACGCAGTATTTT
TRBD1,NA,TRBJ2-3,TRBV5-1,CASSSGQGVSTDTQYF,TGCGCCAGCAGCTCAGGACAGGGGGTGAGCACAGATACGCAGTATTTT
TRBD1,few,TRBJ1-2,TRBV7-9,CASRQTGDYGYTF,TGTGCCAGCAGACAGACAGGGGACTATGGCTACACCTTC
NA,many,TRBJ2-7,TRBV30,CAWIPRDTNYEQYF,TGTGCCTGGATTCCTCGGGACACCAACTACGAGCAGTACTTC
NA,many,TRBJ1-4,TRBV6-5,CASTPLFGEKLFF,TGTGCCAGCACTCCTCTATTCGGTGAAAAACTGTTTTTT
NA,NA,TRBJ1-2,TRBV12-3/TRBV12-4,CASSPSTTDDYGCTF,TGTGCCAGCAGCCCGTCGACCACAGATGACTATGGCTGCACCTTC
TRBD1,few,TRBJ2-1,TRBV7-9,CASSQPTGTGDEQFF,TGTGCCAGCAGCCAACCTACCGGGACAGGGGATGAGCAGTTCTTC
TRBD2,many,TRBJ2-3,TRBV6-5,CASRAGPTDTQYF,TGTGCCAGCAGAGCGGGACCTACAGATACGCAGTATTTT
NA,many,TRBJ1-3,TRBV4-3,CASSQDLAYPGNTIYF,TGCGCCAGCAGCCAAGATCTCGCATACCCTGGAAACACCATATATTTT
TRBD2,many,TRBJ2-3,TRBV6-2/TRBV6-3,CASSSGLAGGRPDTQYF,TGTGCCAGCAGTTCGGGACTAGCGGGAGGGCGGCCAGATACGCAGTATTTT
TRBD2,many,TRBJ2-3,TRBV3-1,CASSQDRGASGSTDTQYF,TGTGCCAGCAGCCAAGATCGTGGGGCTAGCGGTAGCACAGATACGCAGTATTTT
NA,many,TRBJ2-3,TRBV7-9,CASSSRTENTDTQYF,TGTGCCAGCAGCTCAAGGACAGAAAACACAGATACGCAGTATTTT
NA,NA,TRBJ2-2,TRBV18,CASSFFEPTGELFF,TGTGCCAGCTCATTTTTTGAACCGACCGGGGAGCTGTTTTTT
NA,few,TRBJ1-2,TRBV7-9,CASSLAGKYGYTF,TGTGCCAGCAGCTTAGCAGGGAAGTATGGCTACACCTTC
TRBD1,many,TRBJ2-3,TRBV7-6,CASSLQPGQGITDTQYF,TGTGCCAGCAGCTTACAACCGGGACAGGGCATCACAGATACGCAGTATTTT
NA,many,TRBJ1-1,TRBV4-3,CASSPGVKQGAFF,TGCGCCAGCAGCCCAGGGGTCAAGCAAGGAGCTTTCTTT
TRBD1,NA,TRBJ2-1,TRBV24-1,CATSQGTGGNEQFF,TGTGCCACCAGTCAGGGGACAGGGGGCAATGAGCAGTTCTTC
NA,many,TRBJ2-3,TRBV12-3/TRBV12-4,CASSPRGDTQYF,TGTGCCAGCAGTCCCCGGGGGGATACGCAGTATTTT
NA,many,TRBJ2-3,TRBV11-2,CASSPPGQSTDTQYF,TGTGCCAGCAGTCCCCCCGGCCAAAGCACAGATACGCAGTATTTT
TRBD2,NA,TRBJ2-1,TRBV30,CAWNTLRGTSGRALPMDNEQFF,TGTGCCTGGAACACGCTGAGGGGGACTAGCGGGAGGGCCCTACCTATGGACAATGAGCAGTTCTTC
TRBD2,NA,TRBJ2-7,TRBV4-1,CASSQGRLGLGYEQYF,TGCGCCAGCAGCCAAGGGCGGCTCGGACTAGGATACGAGCAGTACTTC
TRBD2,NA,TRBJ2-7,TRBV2,CASSVSSGSYEQYF,TGTGCCAGCAGTGTGTCTAGCGGGTCGTACGAGCAGTACTTC
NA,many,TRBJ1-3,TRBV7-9,CASSLTPSISGNTIYF,TGTGCCAGCAGCCTAACCCCGTCCATCTCTGGAAACACCATATATTTT
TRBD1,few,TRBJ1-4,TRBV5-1,CASSPGDRGSEKLFF,TGCGCCAGCAGCCCGGGGGACAGGGGATCGGAAAAACTGTTTTTT
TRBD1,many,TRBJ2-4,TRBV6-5,CASSNDRGIQYF,TGTGCCAGCAGTAATGACAGGGGCATTCAGTACTTC
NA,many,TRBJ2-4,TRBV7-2,CASSRTGGPLAKNIQYF,TGTGCCAGCAGCCGCACCGGAGGTCCACTAGCCAAAAACATTCAGTACTTC
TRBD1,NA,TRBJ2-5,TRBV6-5,CASSYGSQGAIRGETQYF,TGTGCCAGCAGTTACGGTTCCCAGGGGGCTATTCGGGGAGAGACCCAGTACTTC
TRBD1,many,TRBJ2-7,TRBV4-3,CASSHSGGSSYEQYF,TGCGCCAGCAGCCATTCAGGGGGTAGCTCCTACGAGCAGTACTTC
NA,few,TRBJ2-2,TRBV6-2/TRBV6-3,CASSYSQGGGELFF,TGTGCCAGCAGTTACTCGCAGGGTGGCGGGGAGCTGTTTTTT
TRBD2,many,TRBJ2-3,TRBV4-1,CASSQGDWRGTDTQYF,TGCGCCAGCAGCCAAGGCGATTGGCGGGGGACAGATACGCAGTATTTT
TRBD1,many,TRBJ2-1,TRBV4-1,CATSEGQGIYEQFF,TGCGCCACCTCAGAGGGACAGGGGATCTATGAGCAGTTCTTC
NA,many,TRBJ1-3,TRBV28,CASSAGTWGRPQGSGNTIYF,TGTGCCAGCAGTGCCGGGACCTGGGGACGCCCGCAGGGGTCTGGAAACACCATATATTTT
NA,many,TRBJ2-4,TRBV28,CASRSGAQIKWPKNIQYF,TGTGCCAGCAGATCGGGAGCACAAATTAAATGGCCCAAAAACATTCAGTACTTC
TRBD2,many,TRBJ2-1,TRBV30,CAWTSGRGSYNEQFF,TGTGCCTGGACTAGCGGGAGGGGATCCTACAATGAGCAGTTCTTC
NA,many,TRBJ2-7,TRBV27,CASSLRRGYEQYF,TGTGCCAGCAGTTTACGTAGGGGCTACGAGCAGTACTTC
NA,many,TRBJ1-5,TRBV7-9,CASSLAGYSNQPQHF,TGTGCCAGCAGCTTAGCTGGGTATAGCAATCAGCCCCAGCATTTT
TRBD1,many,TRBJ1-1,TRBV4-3,CASSRDRVPNTEAFF,TGCGCCAGCAGCCGAGACAGGGTTCCGAACACTGAAGCTTTCTTT